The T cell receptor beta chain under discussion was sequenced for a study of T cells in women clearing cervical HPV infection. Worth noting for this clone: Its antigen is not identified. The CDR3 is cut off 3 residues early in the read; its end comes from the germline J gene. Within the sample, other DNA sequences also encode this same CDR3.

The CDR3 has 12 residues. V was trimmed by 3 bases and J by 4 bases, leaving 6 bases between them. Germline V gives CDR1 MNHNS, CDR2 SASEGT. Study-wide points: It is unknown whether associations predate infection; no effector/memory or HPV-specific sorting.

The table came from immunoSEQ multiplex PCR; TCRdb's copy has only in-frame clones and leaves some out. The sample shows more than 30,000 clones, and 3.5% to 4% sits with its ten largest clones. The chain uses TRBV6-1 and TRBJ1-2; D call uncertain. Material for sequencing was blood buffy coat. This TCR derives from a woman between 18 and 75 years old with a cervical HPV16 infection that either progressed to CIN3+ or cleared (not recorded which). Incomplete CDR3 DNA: TGTGCCAGCAGTGAGGAGGGCTATGGC. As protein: CASSEEGYG. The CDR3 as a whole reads CASSEEGYGYTF.